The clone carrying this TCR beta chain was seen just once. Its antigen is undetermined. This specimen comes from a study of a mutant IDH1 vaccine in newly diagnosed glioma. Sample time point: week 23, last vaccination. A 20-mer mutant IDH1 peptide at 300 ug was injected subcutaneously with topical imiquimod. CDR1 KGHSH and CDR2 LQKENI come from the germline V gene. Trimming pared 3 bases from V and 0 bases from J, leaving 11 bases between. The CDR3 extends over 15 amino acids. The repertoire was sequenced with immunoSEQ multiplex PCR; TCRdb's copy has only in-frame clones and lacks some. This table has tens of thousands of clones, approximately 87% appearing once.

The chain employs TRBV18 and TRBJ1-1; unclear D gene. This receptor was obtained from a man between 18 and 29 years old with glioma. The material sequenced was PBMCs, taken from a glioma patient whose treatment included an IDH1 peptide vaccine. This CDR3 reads CASSPLGKLNTEAFF. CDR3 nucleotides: TGTGCCAGCTCACCTTTGGGCAAATTGAACACTGAAGCTTTCTTT. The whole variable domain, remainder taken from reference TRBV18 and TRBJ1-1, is NAGVMQNPRHLVRRRGQEARLRCSPMKGHSHVYWYRQLPEEGLKFMVYLQKENIIDESGMPKERFSAEFPKEGPSILRIQQVVRGDSAAYFCASSPLGKLNTEAFFGQGTRLTVV.